Below are 11 T cell receptor beta chains sequenced from a single sample in a study of B cell selection in AIRE deficiency. TCRdb's table, derived via immunoSEQ multiplex PCR, lists solely in-frame clones and lacks some. Found here are some 25,000 clones, approximately 97% of them singletons; the top ten hold approximately 0.2%. Sorting defined conventional CD4 T cells as CD4+CD127+. The sample consisted of conventional CD4+ T cells sorted from PBMCs. The source is a human donor with AIRE deficiency.

The gene calls are TRBV5-8 and TRBJ1-3; no firm D call. The germline CDR1 and CDR2 sequences are SGHTS and YDEGEE. V lost 2 bases, J lost 0 bases, and 24 bases lay in between. The CDR3 length is 20 residues. CDR3 sequence (DNA): TGTGCCAGCAGCTTCCCCGGGTCACGGGAGTCTTGGTACTCTGGAAACACCATATATTTT. Protein sequence: CASSFPGSRESWYSGNTIYF.

The chain joins TRBV18 to TRBJ1-1, with 7 bases identical to TRBD1. Trimming removed 5 bases from V and 4 bases from J; junction bases left unmatched: 19. The CDR3 runs to 18 residues. Germline CDR1 KGHSH, CDR2 LQKENI. The CDR3 DNA reads TGTGCCAGCTCAACAAAAACCGGGACAGACTATTGGAGCACTGAAGCTTTCTTT. It specifies CASSTKTGTDYWSTEAFF.

The J gene is TRBJ2-7, the V gene TRBV9; the D is unclear. Germline V gene data show CDR1 as SGDLS and CDR2 as YYNGEE. V shed 3 bases and J shed 5 bases, with 12 bases lying between them. The CDR3 loop spans 13 amino acids. As DNA, the CDR3 is TGTGCCAGCAGCGGCGGAGTCCTCCACGAGCAGTACTTC. It codes for CASSGGVLHEQYF.

The V and J genes are TRBV6-5 and TRBJ2-1; 9 positions agree with TRBD2. V shed 6 bases, J shed 7 bases, and the junction held 7 bases outside the gene matches. This CDR3 has 14 residues. Germline assignment: CDR1 MNHEY and CDR2 SVGAGI. The CDR3 is CASRGSGRVNEQFF. The CDR3 DNA is TGTGCCAGCAGAGGTAGCGGGAGAGTAAATGAGCAGTTCTTC.

The chain joins TRBV15 to TRBJ2-7; no definite D call. Trimming pared 0 bases from V and 0 bases from J, leaving 12 bases between. CDR3 length: 16 amino acids. Germline V CDR1 and CDR2: LNHNV, YYDKDF (reference sequence). The CDR3 region is CATSREKYSSSYEQYF. The DNA for the CDR3 is TGTGCCACCAGCAGAGAAAAGTACAGTTCCTCCTACGAGCAGTACTTC.

The rearrangement links TRBV11-2 to TRBJ2-2; D is possibly TRBD1 or TRBD2 (5 bases each). CDR3 length: 17 amino acids. V gave up 6 bases and J gave up 0 bases, with 17 bases separating them. In germline, CDR1 is SGHAT, CDR2 FQNNGV. The CDR3 DNA sequence: TGTGCCAGCAGATATAGGGTGGGGACCGCGAACACCGGGGAGCTGTTTTTT. Protein product: CASRYRVGTANTGELFF.

V and J are TRBV5-1 and TRBJ2-5; TRBD1 agrees at 7 bases. Looked up from germline, CDR1 is SGHRS and CDR2 is YFSETQ. The CDR3 spans 14 residues. The ends lost 7 bases at V and 3 bases at J; junction bases unmatched: 9. CDR3 nucleotide sequence: TGCGCCAGCTGGACGACAGGGACAGAAGAGACCCAGTACTTC. It is translated as CASWTTGTEETQYF.

The J gene is TRBJ2-3, the V gene TRBV7-8; D is undetermined. Trimming shortened V by 3 bases and J by 1 base, and 5 bases separated the two germline ends. The CDR3 contains 13 residues. The germline CDR1 and CDR2 sequences are SGHVS and FQNEAQ. The CDR3 sequence: CASSFLGTDTQYF. The CDR3 DNA is TGTGCCAGCAGCTTTCTTGGCACAGATACGCAGTATTTT. Full variable domain (missing parts from reference TRBV7-8 and TRBJ2-3): GAGVSQSPRYKVAKRGQDVALRCDPISGHVSLFWYQQALGQGPEFLTYFQNEAQLDKSGLPSDRFFAERPEGSVSTLKIQRTQQEDSAVYLCASSFLGTDTQYFGPGTRLTVL.

V is TRBV7-9 and J is TRBJ2-1; D is uncertain. The CDR3 loop spans 16 amino acids. The V end was cut by 5 bases, the J end by 0 bases, with 14 bases between. Germline V gene lookup returns CDR1 SEHNR and CDR2 FQNEAQ (reference sequence). CDR3 coding DNA: TGTGCCAGCAGCCAAGGTGGCGGAGCCTCCTACAATGAGCAGTTCTTC. Its translation: CASSQGGGASYNEQFF.

The chain links TRBV5-4 to TRBJ2-7; 12 positions match TRBD1. This CDR3 comprises 16 residues. Germline V gene lookup returns CDR1 SGHNT and CDR2 YYREEE (reference sequence). Trimming at V came to 4 bases and at J to 6 bases, leaving 11 bases not matched to a gene. Here the CDR3 DNA reads TGTGCCAGCAGCCCGAAAAGGGACAGGGGGCTGCCCGAGCAGTACTTC. It specifies CASSPKRDRGLPEQYF.

The V and J genes are TRBV5-1 and TRBJ1-2; 9 nucleotides match TRBD1. The V gene end was trimmed by 4 bases and the J gene end by 5 bases; junction bases not matched to a gene: 9. The CDR3 spans 15 residues. Germline CDR1 and CDR2: SGHRS and YFSETQ. The CDR3 DNA is TGCGCCAGCAGCACGGGACAGGGCGGAAGTTATGGCTACACCTTC. Translating gives CASSTGQGGSYGYTF. Combining the CDR3 with reference TRBV5-1 and TRBJ1-2 gives the whole variable domain KAGVTQTPRYLIKTRGQQVTLSCSPISGHRSVSWYQQTPGQGLQFLFEYFSETQRNKGNFPGRFSGRQFSNSRSEMNVSTLELGDSALYLCASSTGQGGSYGYTFGSGTRLTVV.